The 26 T cell receptor beta chains below were found in one sample sequenced in a study of blood T cell repertoires in COVID-19. Profiling relied on immunoSEQ multiplex PCR, and the TCRdb table lists in-frame clones only, not all of them. The table records some 200,000 clones, 70% to 80% of them present only once. Sequencing was performed on peripheral blood. The receptors stem from a woman between 50 and 59 years old with active or convalescent COVID-19.

This clone came up once. The chain is built from TRBV19 and TRBJ1-6, with D unclear. Trimming cost V 3 bases and J 6 bases, with 6 bases left between them. Germline-derived CDR1 and CDR2 are LNHDA and SQIVND (reference sequence). The CDR3 consists of 13 residues. CDR3 sequence (DNA): TGTGCCAGTAGTATGTCTCGTAATTCACCCCTCCACTTT. This codes for CASSMSRNSPLHF.

This chain connects TRBV6-6 to TRBJ2-3; 7 bases agree with TRBD1. The CDR3 has 16 amino acids. Germline CDR1 MNHNY, CDR2 SVGAGI (reference sequence). The ends lost 2 bases at V and 6 bases at J; junction bases unmatched: 11. Here the CDR3 reads CASSYPRQGSVDTQYF. CDR3 DNA sequence: TGTGCCAGCAGTTACCCCCGACAGGGTAGCGTGGATACGCAGTATTTT.

The chain employs TRBV29-1 and TRBJ1-2; 8 bases are a match to TRBD1. Germline V gives CDR1 SQVTM, CDR2 ANQGSEA. The junction had 15 bases not matched to a gene; V was cut back by 6 bases and J by 6 bases. The CDR3 has 15 amino acids. In nucleotides, the CDR3 is TGCAGCGTAACCGGGACAGGAGAACCTCATAATGGCTACACCTTC. Its protein is CSVTGTGEPHNGYTF.

The gene calls are TRBV7-2 and TRBJ1-2; unclear D gene. Trimming shortened V by 3 bases and J by 3 bases, and 11 bases separated the two germline ends. This CDR3 has 14 amino acids. Germline lookup yields CDR1 SGHTA and CDR2 FQGNSA. CDR3 sequence (DNA): TGTGCCAGCAGCTTCCGACACAAAGACTATGGCTACACCTTC. Protein: CASSFRHKDYGYTF.

This clone was found once. The CDR3 DNA reads TGTGCCAGCAGCTCGGTGACAGGTGTGAACACTGAAGCTTTCTTT. Amino acid sequence: CASSSVTGVNTEAFF. V gene TRBV7-2 combines with J gene TRBJ1-1; perhaps TRBD1 as D (6 bases). Germline V CDR1 and CDR2: SGHTA, FQGNSA. CDR3 size: 15 residues. V was cut by 4 bases and J by 0 bases, with 12 bases left in between.

This clone was seen more than once but under ten times. This chain connects TRBV19 to TRBJ2-6; 9 nucleotides agree with TRBD2. Trimming at V came to 0 bases and at J to 3 bases, leaving 12 bases not matched to a gene. This CDR3 has 20 amino acids. Germline CDR1 is LNHDA and CDR2 is SQIVND (reference sequence). The CDR3 is CASSIDLFRGGAGGANVLTF. The DNA of the CDR3 is TGTGCCAGTAGTATAGATCTATTCCGCGGGGGGGCCGGTGGGGCCAACGTCCTGACTTTC.

CDR3 nucleotides: TGTGCCATCAGTGACCCCGGACTAGCGGGGGACAATGAGCAGTTCTTC. It specifies CAISDPGLAGDNEQFF. The J gene is TRBJ2-1, the V gene TRBV10-3; TRBD2 matches at 13 bases. This CDR3 is built from 16 residues. CDR1 is ENHRY, CDR2 SYGVKD, per germline. The J segment lost 5 bases and the V segment lost 3 bases, leaving 4 bases of the junction unmatched.

The chain is built from TRBV19 and TRBJ2-7; 11 nucleotides align to TRBD1. Looked up from germline, CDR1 is LNHDA and CDR2 is SQIVND (reference sequence). CDR3 size: 16 residues. The V gene end was trimmed by 4 bases and the J gene end by 3 bases; junction bases not matched to a gene: 8. CDR3 region: CASSTPGTGGSYEQYF. The CDR3 DNA sequence: TGTGCCAGTAGTACACCCGGGACAGGGGGAAGCTACGAGCAGTACTTC.

J is TRBJ2-7 and V is TRBV3-1 (or the pseudogene TRBV3-2), with D maybe TRBD1 (6 bases). The CDR3 runs 15 residues. The germline V gene encodes CDR1 LGHDT and CDR2 YNNKEL (reference sequence). Trimming pared 4 bases from V and 5 bases from J, leaving 18 bases between. Here the CDR3 reads CASSPGYRVNHEQYF. Here the CDR3 DNA reads TGTGCCAGCAGCCCTGGGTACAGGGTAAATCACGAGCAGTACTTC.

In this sample, this clone turned up once. This chain links TRBV5-1 with TRBJ2-5, with TRBD2 matching 16 bases. J was trimmed by 4 bases and V by 5 bases; bases with no gene match: 5. CDR3 length: 16 amino acids. Germline CDR1 and CDR2: SGHRS and YFSETQ. CDR3 region: CASSLGLAGGPETQYF. DNA for the CDR3: TGCGCCAGCAGTCTGGGACTAGCGGGAGGGCCAGAGACCCAGTACTTC.

This clone is a singleton in its sample. The V and J genes are TRBV5-1 and TRBJ2-3, with TRBD1 identical over 8 bases. Germline CDR1 is SGHRS and CDR2 is YFSETQ. The V segment lost 5 bases and the J segment 3 bases; nucleotides outside the gene matches: 5. The CDR3 spans 14 residues. CDR3 sequence: CASSPTGGTDTQYF. CDR3 nucleotide sequence: TGCGCCAGCAGTCCTACAGGGGGTACAGATACGCAGTATTTT.

The rearrangement joins TRBV4-3 to TRBJ2-1; TRBD2 agrees at 11 bases. Unmatched junction bases numbered 18, after V lost 4 bases and J lost 4 bases. The CDR3 has 20 amino acids. Germline-derived CDR1 and CDR2 are LGHNA and YSLEER. CDR3 sequence (DNA): TGCGCCAGCAGCCCTAGAAGAATTCCGATAGCGGGAGGGGGTTACAATGAGCAGTTCTTC. Its translation: CASSPRRIPIAGGGYNEQFF.

This clone came up a few times. This chain joins TRBV5-5 and TRBJ1-3, with a tentative D call TRBD1 (6 bases). The CDR3 loop spans 14 amino acids. The V and J ends lost 2 bases and 5 bases respectively, with 11 bases between them. Germline values: CDR1 SGHKS, CDR2 YYEKEE (reference sequence). In DNA form, the CDR3 reads TGTGCCAGCAGCTTTCGGGACAACAGAAACACCATATATTTT. As protein: CASSFRDNRNTIYF.

This clone was counted between two and nine times. The chain links TRBV15 to TRBJ2-1; the D gene is possibly TRBD1 (6 bases). Trimming removed 0 bases at V and 6 bases at J, with 9 bases between. This CDR3 is 14 amino acids long. The germline gives CDR1 LNHNV, CDR2 YYDKDF (reference sequence). CDR3 bases: TGTGCCACCAGCAGAGACCGCAGGGGCAATGAGCAGTTCTTC. It codes for CATSRDRRGNEQFF. The full variable domain, with the rest looked up from reference TRBV15 and TRBJ2-1, is DAMVIQNPRYQVTQFGKPVTLSCSQTLNHNVMYWYQQKSSQAPKLLFHYYDKDFNNEADTPDNFQSRRPNTSFCFLDIRSPGLGDTAMYLCATSRDRRGNEQFFGPGTRLTVL.

The chain couples TRBV5-5 to TRBJ1-3; D is undetermined. The CDR3 has 16 amino acids. From germline, CDR1 is SGHKS and CDR2 YYEKEE (reference sequence). Trimming took 0 bases from V and 0 from J, leaving 10 bases between them. CDR3 in DNA: TGTGCCAGCAGCTTGGGGGCCCCGCTCTCTGGAAACACCATATATTTT. Its translation: CASSLGAPLSGNTIYF.

V and J are TRBV5-1 and TRBJ1-1, with D uncertain. The CDR3 has 16 amino acids. V gave up 0 bases and J gave up 0 bases, with 12 bases separating them. Germline V gene data show CDR1 as SGHRS and CDR2 as YFSETQ. For the CDR3, the DNA is TGCGCCAGCAGCTTGGGAAGGGAGGTTATGAACACTGAAGCTTTCTTT. Its protein is CASSLGREVMNTEAFF.

The chain uses TRBV3-1 (or the pseudogene TRBV3-2) and TRBJ2-2; D perhaps matches TRBD1 (6 bases). V shed 5 bases and J shed 6 bases, with 13 bases lying between them. Looked up from germline, CDR1 is LGHDT and CDR2 is YNNKEL (reference sequence). The CDR3 runs 14 residues. The DNA for the CDR3 is TGTGCCAGCAGCGTGCGGACAGTCCCCGGGGAGCTGTTTTTT. It codes for CASSVRTVPGELFF.

This sequence joins TRBV4-3 and TRBJ2-1; a weak D match, TRBD2 (5 bases). The V and J ends lost 1 base and 10 bases respectively, with 17 bases between them. CDR3 length equals 15 residues. Germline values: CDR1 LGHNA, CDR2 YSLEER. This CDR3 reads CASSQVVPGTGEQFF. The CDR3 bases are TGCGCCAGCAGCCAAGTCGTTCCGGGCACGGGGGAGCAGTTCTTC.

The V gene is TRBV2, the J gene TRBJ1-4, with TRBD1 identical over 7 bases. There are 15 residues in the CDR3. With V trimmed by 5 bases and J by 8 bases, 11 bases remained unmatched. Germline V gives CDR1 SNHLY, CDR2 FYNNEI. The chain's CDR3 is CASSPLQGVGEKLFF. CDR3 nucleotides: TGTGCCAGCAGTCCCCTCCAGGGGGTTGGGGAAAAACTGTTTTTT.

The chain carries TRBV19 and TRBJ2-2, with a weak D call TRBD2 (6 bases). V lost 5 bases, J lost 2 bases, and 15 bases lay in between. The CDR3 is 16 residues long. Germline lookup yields CDR1 LNHDA and CDR2 SQIVND (reference sequence). The CDR3 nucleotides are TGTGCCAGTAGTCGAGAGCCGGGACTTAACACCGGGGAGCTGTTTTTT. Translation: CASSREPGLNTGELFF.

The chain links TRBV3-1 (or the pseudogene TRBV3-2) to TRBJ2-4; D is possibly TRBD2 (5 bases). In germline, CDR1 is LGHDT, CDR2 YNNKEL (reference sequence). V dropped 4 bases and J dropped 6 bases, with 7 bases sitting between them. The CDR3 runs 12 residues. CDR3 sequence reads: CASSLGRNIQYF. The CDR3 bases are TGTGCCAGCAGCCTTGGGAGAAACATTCAGTACTTC.

CDR3 sequence (DNA): TGTGCCAGCACTCCCCTTGGGGGGGAAGATACGCAGTATTTT. This sequence encodes CASTPLGGEDTQYF. The chain recombines TRBV6-5 with TRBJ2-3; 7 nucleotides agree with TRBD2. Trimming took 7 bases from V and 5 from J; bases not matched to a gene: 9. Looked up from germline, CDR1 is MNHEY and CDR2 is SVGAGI. The CDR3 loop spans 14 amino acids.

This chain uses TRBV30 with TRBJ1-3; 8 bases map to TRBD1. The V gene's germline CDR1 is GTSNPN and CDR2 SVGIG (reference sequence). Germline trimming cut 8 bases from V and 0 bases from J; bases unmatched to any gene: 0. CDR3 length: 12 amino acids. Written as DNA, the CDR3 is TGTGCCCAGGGGGCCTCTGGAAACACCATATATTTT. Encoded protein: CAQGASGNTIYF.

V usage is TRBV7-2 and J usage is TRBJ2-3; 9 bases are shared with TRBD2. J gave up 4 bases and V 5 bases, and 4 bases lay outside the gene matches. The CDR3 extends over 14 amino acids. Per germline, CDR1 SGHTA and CDR2 FQGNSA. CDR3 in DNA: TGTGCCAGCAGCAAGGGACTAGCCGCAGATACGCAGTATTTT. This translates into CASSKGLAADTQYF.

This chain links TRBV28 with TRBJ2-1; 7 bases are a match to TRBD1. V trimming: 1 base; J trimming: 0 bases; junction bases outside the gene matches: 3. Germline CDR1 MDHEN, CDR2 SYDVKM. This CDR3 region has 16 residues. The CDR3 nucleotides read TGTGCCAGCAGTTTATTGGGACAGAGCTCCTACAATGAGCAGTTCTTC. It codes for CASSLLGQSSYNEQFF.

This clone was counted once. The gene calls are TRBV28 and TRBJ1-3; possibly TRBD1 for D (6 bases). The CDR3 is 17 amino acids. Trimming left V 4 bases short and J 8 bases short, with 24 bases between. CDR1 and CDR2 from the germline V gene are MDHEN and SYDVKM. CDR3 coding DNA: TGTGCCAGCAGTTCCGCCGGGACATCCATAAGGGAAGACACCATATATTTT. Translating gives CASSSAGTSIREDTIYF.